This TCR beta chain was sequenced in a study of glioma-infiltrating T cells after dendritic cell vaccination. Study at large: Samples are from glioblastoma patients in Phase I and II dendritic cell vaccine trials.

Germline loops: CDR1 SGHRS, CDR2 YFSETQ. CDR3 length: 15 residues. With 2 bases clipped from V and 3 bases from J, the junction kept 7 bases outside the gene matches. Libraries were prepared by immunoSEQ multiplex PCR; TCRdb keeps only in-frame clonotypes and omits some of them. The sample has approximately 100,000 clones, roughly 80% seen once. Blood PBMC samples: pre-vaccination, two weeks post third vaccination, and at tumor progression. The chain is built from TRBV5-1 and TRBJ1-1; 7 positions agree with TRBD1. This TCR was sampled from a human donor with glioblastoma. The specimen was blood, collected before dendritic cell vaccination. The CDR3 reads CASSFGDSQDTEAFF. The DNA of the CDR3 is TGCGCCAGCAGCTTCGGGGACAGCCAAGACACTGAAGCTTTCTTT. Combining the CDR3 with reference TRBV5-1 and TRBJ1-1 gives the whole variable domain KAGVTQTPRYLIKTRGQQVTLSCSPISGHRSVSWYQQTPGQGLQFLFEYFSETQRNKGNFPGRFSGRQFSNSRSEMNVSTLELGDSALYLCASSFGDSQDTEAFFGQGTRLTVV.